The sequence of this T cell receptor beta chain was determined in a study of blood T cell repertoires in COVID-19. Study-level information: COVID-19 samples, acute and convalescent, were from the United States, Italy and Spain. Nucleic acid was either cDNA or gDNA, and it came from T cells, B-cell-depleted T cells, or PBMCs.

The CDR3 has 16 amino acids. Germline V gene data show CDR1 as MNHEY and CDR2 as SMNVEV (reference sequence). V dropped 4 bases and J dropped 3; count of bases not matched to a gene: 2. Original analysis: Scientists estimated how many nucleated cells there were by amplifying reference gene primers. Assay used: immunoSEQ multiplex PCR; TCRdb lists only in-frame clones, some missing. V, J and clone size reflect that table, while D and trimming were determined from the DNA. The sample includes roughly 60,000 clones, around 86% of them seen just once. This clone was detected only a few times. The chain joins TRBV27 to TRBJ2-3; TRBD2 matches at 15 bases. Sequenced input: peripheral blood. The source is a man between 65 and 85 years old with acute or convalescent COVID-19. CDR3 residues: CASSSGLAGGTDTQYF. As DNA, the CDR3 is TGTGCCAGCAGTTCCGGACTAGCGGGGGGGACAGATACGCAGTATTTT.